There are a few counts of the clone carrying this T cell receptor (beta chain). The sample is drawn from a study of blood T cell repertoires in COVID-19. Study summary: Some COVID-19 samples were acute and others convalescent; all came from the United States, Italy and Spain. PBMCs, B-cell-depleted T cells, or T cells provided the cDNA or gDNA that made up the material.

This CDR3 contains 15 residues. Germline CDR1 reads SGHRS; CDR2 reads YFSETQ. V lost 0 bases and J 4 bases, leaving 10 bases between the germline ends. How the authors handled the data: Reference gene primer amplification yielded estimated nucleated cell counts. Measured with immunoSEQ multiplex PCR; TCRdb has only the in-frame clones, and not every one. That table furnishes V, J and clone size, whereas the DNA furnished D and trimming. The data hold around 230,000 clones, with 80% to 90% observed a single time. What was sequenced was peripheral blood. This rearrangement joins TRBV5-1 to TRBJ2-2; perhaps TRBD1 as D (6 bases). The origin of this receptor is a man in his forties or fifties who had recovered from COVID-19. CDR3 DNA: TGCGCCAGCAGCTTGGGGGGGCCCAGCACCGGGGAGCTGTTTTTT. It specifies CASSLGGPSTGELFF.